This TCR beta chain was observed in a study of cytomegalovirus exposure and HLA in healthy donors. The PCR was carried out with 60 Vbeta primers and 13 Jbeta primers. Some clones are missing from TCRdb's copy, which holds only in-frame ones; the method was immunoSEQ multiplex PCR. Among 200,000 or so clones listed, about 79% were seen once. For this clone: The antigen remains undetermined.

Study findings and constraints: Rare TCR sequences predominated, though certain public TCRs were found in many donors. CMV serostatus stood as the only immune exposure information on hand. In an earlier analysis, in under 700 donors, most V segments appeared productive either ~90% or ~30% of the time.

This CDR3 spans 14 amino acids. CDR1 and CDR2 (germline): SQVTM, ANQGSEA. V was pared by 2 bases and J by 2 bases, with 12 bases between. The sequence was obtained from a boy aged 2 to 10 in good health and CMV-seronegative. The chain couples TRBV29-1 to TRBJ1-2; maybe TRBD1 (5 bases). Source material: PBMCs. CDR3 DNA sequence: TGCAGCGTTGAATCGGGGGTAGGGAACTATGGCTACACCTTC. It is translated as CSVESGVGNYGYTF.